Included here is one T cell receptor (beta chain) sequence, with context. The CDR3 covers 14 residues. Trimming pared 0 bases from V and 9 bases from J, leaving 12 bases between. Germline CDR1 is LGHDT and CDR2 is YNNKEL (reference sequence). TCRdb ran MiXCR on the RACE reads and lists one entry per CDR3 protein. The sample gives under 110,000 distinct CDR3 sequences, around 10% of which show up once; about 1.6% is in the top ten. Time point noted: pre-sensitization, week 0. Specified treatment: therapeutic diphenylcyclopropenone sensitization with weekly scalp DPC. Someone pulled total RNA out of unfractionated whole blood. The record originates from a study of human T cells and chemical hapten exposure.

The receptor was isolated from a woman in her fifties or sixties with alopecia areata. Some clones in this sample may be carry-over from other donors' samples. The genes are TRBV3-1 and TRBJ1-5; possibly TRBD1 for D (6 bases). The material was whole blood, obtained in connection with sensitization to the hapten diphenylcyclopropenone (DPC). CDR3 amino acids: CASSQDYVRGPQHF. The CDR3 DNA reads TGTGCCAGCAGCCAAGACTACGTCAGGGGGCCCCAGCATTTT.